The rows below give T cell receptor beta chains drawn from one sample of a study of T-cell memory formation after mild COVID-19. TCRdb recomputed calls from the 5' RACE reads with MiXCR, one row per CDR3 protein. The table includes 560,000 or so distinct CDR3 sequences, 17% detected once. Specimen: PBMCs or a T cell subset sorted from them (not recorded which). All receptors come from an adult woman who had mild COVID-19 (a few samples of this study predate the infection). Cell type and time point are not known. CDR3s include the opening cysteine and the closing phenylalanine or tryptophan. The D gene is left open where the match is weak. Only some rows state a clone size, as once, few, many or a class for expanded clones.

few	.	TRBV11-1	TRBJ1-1	CASSLPPRAVSTEAFF	TGTGCCAGCAGCTTACCCCCTAGGGCGGTGAGCACTGAAGCTTTCTTT
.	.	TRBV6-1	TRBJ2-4	CASSVLDRLAKNIQYF	TGTGCCAGCAGTGTTTTGGACAGACTAGCCAAAAACATTCAGTACTTC
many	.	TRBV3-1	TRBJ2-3	CASSLHANTQYF	TGTGCCAGCAGCCTACACGCGAATACGCAGTATTTT
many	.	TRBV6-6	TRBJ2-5	CASSGGQHQETQYF	TGTGCCAGCAGCGGGGGACAGCATCAAGAGACCCAGTACTTC
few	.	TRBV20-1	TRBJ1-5	CSAQPNSNQPQHF	TGCAGTGCTCAACCTAATAGCAATCAGCCCCAGCATTTT
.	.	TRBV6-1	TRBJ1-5	CASSEDWTENQPQHF	TGTGCCAGCAGTGAAGACTGGACAGAGAATCAGCCCCAGCATTTT
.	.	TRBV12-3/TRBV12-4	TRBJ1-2	CASSGVGEYGYTF	TGTGCCAGCAGCGGTGTGGGGGAGTATGGCTACACCTTC
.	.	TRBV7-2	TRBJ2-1	CASSLALETEQFF	TGTGCCAGCAGCTTAGCGCTAGAGACCGAGCAGTTCTTC
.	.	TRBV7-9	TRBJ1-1	CASSSLIGVSTEAFF	TGTGCCAGCAGCTCCTTGATAGGGGTTAGCACTGAAGCTTTCTTT
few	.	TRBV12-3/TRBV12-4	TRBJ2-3	CASSSVIAQYF	TGTGCCAGCAGTTCAGTGATTGCGCAGTATTTT
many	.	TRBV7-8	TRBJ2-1	CASSLGATRRYEQFF	TGTGCCAGCAGCTTAGGTGCGACTAGGAGGTATGAGCAGTTCTTC
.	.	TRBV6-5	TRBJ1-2	CASKPGLSYGYTF	TGTGCCAGCAAGCCCGGACTTAGCTATGGCTACACCTTC
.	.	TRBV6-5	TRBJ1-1	CASKRQQNTEAFF	TGTGCCAGCAAGCGACAGCAGAACACTGAAGCTTTCTTT
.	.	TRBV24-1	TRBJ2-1	CATSGGGPGDEQFF	TGTGCCACCAGTGGTGGGGGCCCTGGGGATGAGCAGTTCTTC
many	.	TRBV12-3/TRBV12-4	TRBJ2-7	CASSLKQGLLEQYF	TGTGCCAGCAGTTTGAAACAGGGTCTCCTCGAGCAGTACTTC
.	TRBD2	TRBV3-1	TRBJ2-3	CASSQDRGLAGGADTQYF	TGTGCCAGCAGCCAAGATCGGGGACTAGCGGGAGGCGCAGATACGCAGTATTTT
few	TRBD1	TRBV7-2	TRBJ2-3	CASSWTGASTDTQYF	TGTGCCAGCAGCTGGACAGGAGCGAGCACAGATACGCAGTATTTT
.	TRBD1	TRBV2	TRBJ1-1	CASSELYRGDTEAFF	TGTGCCAGCAGTGAATTATACAGGGGGGACACTGAAGCTTTCTTT
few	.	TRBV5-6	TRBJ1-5	CASSSLASNQPQHF	TGTGCCAGCAGCTCGCTAGCTAGCAATCAGCCCCAGCATTTT
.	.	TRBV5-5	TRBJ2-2	CASSGTGTNTGELFF	TGTGCCAGCAGCGGGACCGGGACGAACACCGGGGAGCTGTTTTTT
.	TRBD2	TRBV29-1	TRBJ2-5	CSVGGVEEFRTSGRWVIQETQYF	TGCAGCGTTGGGGGAGTGGAAGAATTCCGGACTAGCGGGAGGTGGGTCATTCAAGAGACCCAGTACTTC
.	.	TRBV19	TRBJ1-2	CASSIVVRTSLPMGYTF	TGTGCCAGTAGTATCGTTGTGAGGACGTCGCTCCCTATGGGCTACACCTTC
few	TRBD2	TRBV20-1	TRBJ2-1	CSAPGLAGANEQFF	TGCAGTGCCCCAGGACTAGCGGGAGCCAATGAGCAGTTCTTC
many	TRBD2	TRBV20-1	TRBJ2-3	CSAPRPGLAGTSTDTQYF	TGCAGTGCTCCCCGCCCGGGACTAGCGGGGACTAGCACAGATACGCAGTATTTT
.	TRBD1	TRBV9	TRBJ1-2	CASSDTGTGVYGYTF	TGTGCCAGCAGCGACACCGGGACAGGGGTCTATGGCTACACCTTC
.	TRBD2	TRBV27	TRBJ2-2	CASSSAGAGKGELFF	TGTGCCAGCAGTTCCGCCGGAGCGGGGAAGGGGGAGCTGTTTTTT
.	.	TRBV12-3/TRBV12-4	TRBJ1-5	CASSLRPGNQPQHF	TGTGCCAGCAGTTTACGTCCAGGCAATCAGCCCCAGCATTTT
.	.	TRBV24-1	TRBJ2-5	CATSDSHQPGAVGQETQYF	TGTGCCACCAGTGATTCCCACCAGCCAGGGGCTGTGGGGCAAGAGACCCAGTACTTC
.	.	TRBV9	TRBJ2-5	CASSASWGYETQYF	TGTGCCAGCAGCGCTAGCTGGGGTTATGAGACCCAGTACTTC
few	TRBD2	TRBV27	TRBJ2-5	CASSPSGGAWETQYF	TGTGCCAGCAGCCCTAGCGGGGGGGCCTGGGAGACCCAGTACTTC
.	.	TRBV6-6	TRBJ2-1	CASAGGRANEQFF	TGTGCCAGCGCCGGGGGCAGGGCCAATGAGCAGTTCTTC
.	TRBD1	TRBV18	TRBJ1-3	CASSSRNRGSSGNTIYF	TGTGCCAGCTCATCACGTAACAGGGGCAGCTCTGGAAACACCATATATTTT
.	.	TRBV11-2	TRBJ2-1	CASSRTVNEQFF	TGTGCCAGCAGCCGGACCGTCAATGAGCAGTTCTTC
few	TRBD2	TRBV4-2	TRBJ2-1	CASSQEGLAGVLSYNEQFF	TGTGCCAGCAGCCAAGAAGGGCTAGCGGGGGTGCTCTCCTACAATGAGCAGTTCTTC
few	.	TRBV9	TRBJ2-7	CASSVGVTYEQYF	TGTGCCAGCAGCGTAGGGGTCACCTACGAGCAGTACTTC
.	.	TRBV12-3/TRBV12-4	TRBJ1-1	CACSSLSGRRQALLGATEAFF	TGTGCCTGCAGTTCCCTATCTGGGAGAAGGCAGGCGCTCCTGGGGGCCACTGAAGCTTTCTTT
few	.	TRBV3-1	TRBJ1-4	CASSSGTNSEKLFF	TGTGCCAGCAGTTCCGGGACGAACTCCGAAAAACTGTTTTTT
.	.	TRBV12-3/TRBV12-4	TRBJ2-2	CASSLGVEATGELFF	TGTGCCAGCAGTTTAGGGGTAGAGGCGACCGGGGAGCTGTTTTTT
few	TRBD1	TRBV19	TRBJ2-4	CASSRALDRVKNIQYF	TGTGCCAGTAGTAGAGCTTTGGACAGGGTCAAAAACATTCAGTACTTC
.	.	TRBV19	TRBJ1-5	CASRGRGVGSQPQHF	TGTGCCAGTAGGGGCAGGGGTGTGGGCTCTCAGCCCCAGCATTTT
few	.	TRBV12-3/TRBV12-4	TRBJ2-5	CASTKEGKETQYF	TGTGCCAGCACCAAAGAGGGTAAAGAGACCCAGTACTTC
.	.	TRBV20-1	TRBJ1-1	CSAPDRATHYLTLNAFF	TGCAGTGCTCCCGACCGGGCTACGCATTATTTGACACTGAACGCTTTCTTT
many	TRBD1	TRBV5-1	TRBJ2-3	CASSYGQGSDTQYF	TGCGCCAGCAGCTACGGACAGGGGTCAGATACGCAGTATTTT
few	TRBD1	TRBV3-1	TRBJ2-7	CASSQSWRSAGQGYYEQYF	TGTGCCAGCAGCCAAAGCTGGAGAAGCGCGGGACAGGGATACTACGAGCAGTACTTC
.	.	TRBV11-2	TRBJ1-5	CASSLYSQQPQHF	TGTGCCAGCAGCTTGTACAGTCAGCAGCCCCAGCATTTT